The 18 T cell receptor beta chains below were found in one sample sequenced in a study of CD8 T cells in ankylosing spondylitis. TCRdb reprocessed the 5' RACE reads via MiXCR and lists one record per CDR3 protein. This sample carries fewer than 450,000 distinct CDR3 sequences, 15% to 20% of them seen once, and the ten largest clones take approximately 1%. These receptors have no identified antigens. General study points: Ankylosing spondylitis blood seemed to carry a telltale TCR beta motif made of about 8 highly homologous variants.

The sequencing sample was made of blood, either unsorted or a sorted T cell fraction (not recorded which). These receptors were collected from a male donor with ankylosing spondylitis.

This clonotype has at least ten counts. This chain connects TRBV29-1 to TRBJ2-1; TRBD1 matches at 7 bases. Germline CDR1 is SQVTM and CDR2 is ANQGSEA. The junction had 12 bases not matched to a gene; V was cut back by 4 bases and J by 6 bases. The CDR3 sequence is 15 residues long. CDR3 DNA sequence: TGCAGCGTTGTTTGGGGGCGGGCAGGGGGCAATGAGCAGTTCTTC. Its protein is CSVVWGRAGGNEQFF.

The gene calls are TRBV5-4 and TRBJ2-1; 7 positions match TRBD1. V was pared by 10 bases and J by 8 bases, with 12 bases of the junction left unmatched. This CDR3 spans 13 amino acids. Germline V lookup: CDR1 SGHNT, CDR2 YYREEE (reference sequence). The CDR3 nucleotides are TGTGCCGAAAAGGGGGCTGACAACGATGAGCAGTTCTTC. Protein product: CAEKGADNDEQFF.

This clonotype has more than one count but fewer than ten. This rearrangement joins TRBV27 to TRBJ1-1, with TRBD1 matching over 7 bases. With V trimmed by 5 bases and J by 1 base, 7 bases remained unmatched. The CDR3 covers 15 residues. The V gene's germline CDR1 is MNHEY and CDR2 SMNVEV (reference sequence). The CDR3 here is CASSPTGLGNTEAFF. CDR3 nucleotides: TGTGCCAGCAGTCCGACAGGGCTCGGGAACACTGAAGCTTTCTTT.

The chain carries TRBV15 and TRBJ2-3; the D gene could be TRBD1 or TRBD2 (5 bases each). This CDR3 comprises 14 residues. From germline, CDR1 is LNHNV and CDR2 YYDKDF (reference sequence). The germline V and J ends were trimmed by 6 bases and 4 bases, with 14 bases remaining between them. CDR3 in DNA: TGTGCCACCAGGCTGACGGGGCTGGCAGATACGCAGTATTTT. Its translation is CATRLTGLADTQYF.

The chain uses TRBV30 and TRBJ2-1; 9 bases line up with TRBD1. CDR1 GTSNPN and CDR2 SVGIG come from the germline V gene (reference sequence). V shed 4 bases, J shed 4 bases, and the junction held 2 bases outside the gene matches. The CDR3 loop spans 13 amino acids. The CDR3 region is CAWTGTGYNEQFF. CDR3 nucleotide sequence: TGTGCCTGGACCGGGACAGGGTACAATGAGCAGTTCTTC. The full variable domain, its missing parts supplied by reference TRBV30 and TRBJ2-1, is SQTIHQWPATLVQPVGSPLSLECTVEGTSNPNLYWYRQAAGRGLQLLFYSVGIGQISSEVPQNLSASRPQDRQFILSSKKLLLSDSGFYLCAWTGTGYNEQFFGPGTRLTVL.

This clonotype was detected a few times. V usage is TRBV6-1 and J usage is TRBJ1-3; D not certain. Germline CDR1 MNHNS, CDR2 SASEGT. V dropped 3 bases and J dropped 3 bases, with 3 bases sitting between them. CDR3 size: 12 residues. The CDR3 DNA is TGTGCCAGCAGTGACGTTGGAAACACCATATATTTT. Its translation: CASSDVGNTIYF.

This clonotype was seen more than once but under ten times. The V gene is TRBV3-1, the J gene TRBJ1-1, with unresolved D. This CDR3 is built from 15 residues. The V end lost 4 bases, the J end lost 0 bases, and 12 bases lay between the germline ends. CDR1 and CDR2 (germline): LGHDT, YNNKEL (reference sequence). Here the CDR3 DNA reads TGTGCCAGCAGCCTACGTAGGACGGTGAACACTGAAGCTTTCTTT. This sequence encodes CASSLRRTVNTEAFF.

This clonotype has just a few counts. The chain links TRBV29-1 to TRBJ2-7; D ambiguous. This CDR3 contains 14 residues. Trimming removed 8 bases at V and 3 bases at J, with 20 bases between. Looked up from germline, CDR1 is SQVTM and CDR2 is ANQGSEA. The DNA for the CDR3 is TGCAGCATTGGACGGCTCCTTCTTAACTACGAGCAGTACTTC. This encodes CSIGRLLLNYEQYF.

V usage is TRBV15 and J usage is TRBJ2-1, with TRBD2 identical over 7 bases. V lost 5 bases to trimming and J lost 11 bases; unmatched junction nucleotides: 6. Germline CDR1 and CDR2: LNHNV and YYDKDF (reference sequence). The CDR3 is 12 residues long. CDR3 region: CATSGTNQKQFF. Here the CDR3 DNA reads TGTGCCACCAGCGGGACTAACCAGAAGCAGTTCTTC.

This clonotype has only a few counts. The chain has TRBV6-1 and TRBJ2-7, with D unclear. Trimming cost V 5 bases and J 3 bases, with 11 bases left between them. Germline V gene lookup returns CDR1 MNHNS and CDR2 SASEGT. There are 13 residues in the CDR3. The CDR3: CASSPDMVYEQYF. In DNA, the CDR3 is TGTGCCAGCAGTCCCGATATGGTCTACGAGCAGTACTTC.

This clonotype was observed a few times. The rearrangement joins TRBV6-5 to TRBJ2-7, with TRBD2 matching over 13 bases. This CDR3 has 14 amino acids. Trimming took 8 bases from V and 4 from J; bases not matched to a gene: 5. Germline CDR1 MNHEY, CDR2 SVGAGI. The CDR3 spells CASVLAGGQYEQYF. CDR3 nucleotides: TGTGCCAGCGTACTAGCGGGAGGGCAGTACGAGCAGTACTTC.

V is TRBV7-2 and J is TRBJ2-5, with a possible D match to TRBD1 (6 bases). Germline V gene sequence: CDR1 SGHTA, CDR2 FQGNSA. The V and J ends lost 6 bases and 6 bases respectively, with 11 bases between them. CDR3 length: 12 residues. The CDR3 loop reads CASSPDRQTQYF. CDR3 in DNA: TGTGCCAGCAGTCCAGACAGGCAGACCCAGTACTTC.

This clonotype showed up just a few times. This chain links TRBV28 with TRBJ2-5; no definite D call. Germline V CDR1 and CDR2: MDHEN, SYDVKM. CDR3 length: 14 amino acids. The V end was cut by 5 bases, the J end by 3 bases, with 13 bases between. CDR3 coding DNA: TGTGCCAGCAGTCGGGTCAATGAAAAAGAGACCCAGTACTTC. Its translation: CASSRVNEKETQYF.

The chain links TRBV5-1 to TRBJ2-1, with 7 bases matching TRBD1. The CDR3 covers 15 residues. Losses at the gene ends were 0 bases for V and 9 bases for J; bases not matched to a gene: 9. Germline CDR1 reads SGHRS; CDR2 reads YFSETQ. In DNA form, the CDR3 reads TGCGCCAGCAGCTTGGACAGGACAGGACGGAGTGAGCAGTTCTTC. Translated, it gives CASSLDRTGRSEQFF.

This chain joins TRBV30 and TRBJ2-7; tentative D call: TRBD1 (6 bases). The CDR3 loop spans 12 amino acids. Trimming cost V 3 bases and J 1 base, with 7 bases left between them. Germline loops: CDR1 GTSNPN, CDR2 SVGIG (reference sequence). The CDR3 DNA reads TGTGCCTGGAGGAGGGGGTCCTACGAGCAGTACTTC. Translated: CAWRRGSYEQYF.

This chain uses TRBV20-1 with TRBJ1-4; D gene uncertain. Deletions cut 2 bases from V and 7 bases from J, with 8 bases between. CDR3 length: 12 residues. Germline CDR1 reads DFQATT; CDR2 reads SNEGSKA (reference sequence). This CDR3 reads CSARSQGEKLFF. CDR3 nucleotides: TGCAGTGCTAGATCCCAAGGTGAAAAACTGTTTTTT.

This clonotype appeared a few times. This chain uses TRBV29-1 with TRBJ1-2; TRBD1 might be the D (5 bases). Trimming took off 0 bases at V and 7 bases at J, with 6 bases between the two ends. The CDR3 length is 11 residues. CDR1 and CDR2 from the germline V gene are SQVTM and ANQGSEA. DNA for the CDR3: TGCAGCGTTGAAGAGGGGGGTGGCTACACCTTC. The encoded protein is CSVEEGGGYTF.

The chain couples TRBV12-3 or TRBV12-4 to TRBJ1-2; no definite D call. The CDR3 consists of 11 residues. The ends were cut back, 2 bases at V and 10 bases at J, with 8 bases in the middle. CDR3 nucleotide sequence: TGTGCCAGCAGTTTAAACAGAGACTACACCTTC. It encodes CASSLNRDYTF.